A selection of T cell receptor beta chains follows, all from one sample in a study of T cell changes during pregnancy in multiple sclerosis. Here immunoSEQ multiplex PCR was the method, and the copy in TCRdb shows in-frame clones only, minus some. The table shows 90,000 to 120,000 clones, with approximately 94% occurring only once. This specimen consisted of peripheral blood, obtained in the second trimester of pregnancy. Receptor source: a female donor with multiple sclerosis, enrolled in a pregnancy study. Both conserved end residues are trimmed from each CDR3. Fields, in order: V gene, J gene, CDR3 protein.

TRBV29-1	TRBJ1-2	SVREGDYGYT
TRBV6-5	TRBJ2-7	ASSYLLAGGNEQY
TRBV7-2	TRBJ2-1	ASSLGGGQYEQF
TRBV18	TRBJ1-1	ASSPEGGRWGETEAF
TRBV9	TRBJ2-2	ASSVDRQYTGELF
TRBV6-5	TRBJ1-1	ASSYGGRETEAF
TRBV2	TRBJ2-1	ASVALAGGQPYHNEQF
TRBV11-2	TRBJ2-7	ASSPVPYEQY
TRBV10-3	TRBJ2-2	AISARDRGRVGGELF
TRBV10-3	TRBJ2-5	AISDSGGQETQY
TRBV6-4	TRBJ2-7	ATRVETGNSYEQY
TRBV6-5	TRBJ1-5	ASSRTPTGDQPQH
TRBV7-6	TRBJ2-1	ASRGGGVNEQF
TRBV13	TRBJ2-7	ASSSSGSSYEQY
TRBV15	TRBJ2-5	ATSALQRGQETQY
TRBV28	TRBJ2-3	ASGTYRDRGITDTQY
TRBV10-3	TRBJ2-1	AISEGLASYNEQF
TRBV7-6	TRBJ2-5	ASRGGGGGKTQY
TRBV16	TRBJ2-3	ASMFGPGGTDTQY
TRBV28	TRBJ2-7	ASSHDRAEQY
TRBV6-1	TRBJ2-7	ASTTGTSSYEQY
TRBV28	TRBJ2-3	ASRTGQGKITDTQY
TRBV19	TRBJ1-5	ASRGQGGGQPQH
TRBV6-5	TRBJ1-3	AVQGWGNTIY
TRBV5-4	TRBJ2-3	ASSLVVLRQPSTDTQY
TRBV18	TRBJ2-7	ASSPGLYEQY
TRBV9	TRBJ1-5	ASSAPGHPNQPQH
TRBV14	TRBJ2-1	ASRKGTSGYNEQF
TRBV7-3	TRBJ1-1	ASSLRVFMNTEAF
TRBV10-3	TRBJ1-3	AISESPGPPIY
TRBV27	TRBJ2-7	ASSFRTGARLQY
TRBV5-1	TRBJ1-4	ASSLGGQGEKLF
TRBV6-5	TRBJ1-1	ASSYGLGQGISEAF
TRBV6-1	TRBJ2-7	ASSPGTSGIYEQY
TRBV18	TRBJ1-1	ASSPTGRDTEAF
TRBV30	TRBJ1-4	AWNPGRGEEKLF
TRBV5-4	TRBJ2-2	ASSFGLGEVGELF
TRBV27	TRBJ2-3	ASSPSSVPSTDTQY
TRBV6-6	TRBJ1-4	ASLDGATNEKLF
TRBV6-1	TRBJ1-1	ASRSGFANTEAF
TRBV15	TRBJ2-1	ATSGLAVSYNEQF
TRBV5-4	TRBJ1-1	ASSRRQNTEAF
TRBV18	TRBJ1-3	ASSPGQRGLNTIY
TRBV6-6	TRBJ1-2	ASSWDRASLNYGYT
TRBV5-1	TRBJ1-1	ASSLRGSSNTEAF
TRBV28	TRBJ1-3	ASSIYRQGYTIY
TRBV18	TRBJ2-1	ASSLDRSYNEQF
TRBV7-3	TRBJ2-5	ASSLNRERGEEETQY
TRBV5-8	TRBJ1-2	ASSLGARQGFFGYT